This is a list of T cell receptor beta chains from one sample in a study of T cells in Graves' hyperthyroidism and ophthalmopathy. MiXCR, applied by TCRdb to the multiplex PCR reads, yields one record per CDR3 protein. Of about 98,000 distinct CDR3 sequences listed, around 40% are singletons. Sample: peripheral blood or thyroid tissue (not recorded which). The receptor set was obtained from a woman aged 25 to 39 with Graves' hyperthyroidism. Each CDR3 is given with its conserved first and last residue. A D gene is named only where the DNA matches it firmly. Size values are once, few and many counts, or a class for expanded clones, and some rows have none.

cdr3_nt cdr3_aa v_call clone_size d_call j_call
TGCGCCAGCAGCCCGGGGGCTAGGGAGCAGTACTTC CASSPGAREQYF TRBV5-1 . . TRBJ2-7
TGTGCCAGCAGCTTAGACTTCGGGTCAACTAATGAAAAACTGTTTTTT CASSLDFGSTNEKLFF TRBV11-2 . . TRBJ1-4
TGTGCCAGCAGCTCTGAGACAGGGCGACAGACCCAGTACTTC CASSSETGRQTQYF TRBV7-8 many TRBD1 TRBJ2-5
TGTGCCAGCAGTGTTGGACAGGGTCCTAACTATGGCTACACCTTC CASSVGQGPNYGYTF TRBV6-6 many TRBD1 TRBJ1-2
TGTGCCAGCAGTAAGGGAAGCAATCAGCCCCAGCATTTT CASSKGSNQPQHF TRBV2 . . TRBJ1-5
TGTGCCAGCAGCCCTTACACAGGGGTAGAGACCCAGTACTTC CASSPYTGVETQYF TRBV7-6 . TRBD1 TRBJ2-5
TGCAGTGCCGTGACTAAAGAGACCCAGTACTTC CSAVTKETQYF TRBV20-1 many . TRBJ2-5
TGTGCCATCGGTCTGCGGTTCGAAGATACGCAGTATTTT CAIGLRFEDTQYF TRBV10-3 many . TRBJ2-3
TGTGCCAGCAGACTAGCGGGAGGGCAAGAGACCCAGTACTTC CASRLAGGQETQYF TRBV27 many TRBD2 TRBJ2-5
TGTGCCACCAGCCCAGATAGCGGGAGAGATACGCAGTATTTT CATSPDSGRDTQYF TRBV15 many TRBD2 TRBJ2-3
TGCGCCAGCAGCTCAGATCGGTCACCCCTCCACTTT CASSSDRSPLHF TRBV11-2 . . TRBJ1-6
TGTGCCAGCAGTTCCGACAGGGGAAATGAAAAACTGTTTTTT CASSSDRGNEKLFF TRBV2 many TRBD1 TRBJ1-4
TGTGTCAGCAGTTTAGGGAGGGGACCCTCCTACGAGCTGTACTTC CVSSLGRGPSYELYF TRBV28 . TRBD2 TRBJ2-7
TGTGCCAGCAGCGTTCCGGGACATCCTTTTGATGGCTACACCTTC CASSVPGHPFDGYTF TRBV5-5 many . TRBJ1-2
TGTGCCAGCAGCAGTAGTAGGGGATGGGAGACCCAGCATTTT CASSSSRGWETQHF TRBV9 . . TRBJ1-5
TGCAGTGCTCCGGACAGGATCTACGAGCAGTACTTC CSAPDRIYEQYF TRBV20-1 many TRBD1 TRBJ2-7
TGTGCCAGCAGTCGATTCATTGAGACAGGGTTCCCCGGGGAGCTGTTTTTT CASSRFIETGFPGELFF TRBV28 few TRBD1 TRBJ2-2
TGTGCCAGCAGTTCGGAGGGACTATATAGCAATGAGCAGTCCTTC CASSSEGLYSNEQSF TRBV6-5 . TRBD2 TRBJ2-1
TGTGCCAGCAGCCAAGATACCAGCATAGGGGGCACAGATACGCAGTATTTT CASSQDTSIGGTDTQYF TRBV14 . . TRBJ2-3
TGCAGGCACGCGGGTGGAGGACGGGAGACCCAGTACTTC CRHAGGGRETQYF TRBV20-1 . . TRBJ2-5
TGCGCCAGCAGTGGTGCTTACTATGGCTACACCTTC CASSGAYYGYTF TRBV10-2 many . TRBJ1-2
TGTGCCACCAGCAGAGATATGAACACTGAAGCTTTCTTT CATSRDMNTEAFF TRBV15 many . TRBJ1-1
TGTGCCACCAGTAAGGGCGCTGAAGCTTTCTTT CATSKGAEAFF TRBV24-1 many . TRBJ1-1
TGCAGTGCGAGCCATTTAGTGGGACAGCAGAATTCATCCCTCCACTTT CSASHLVGQQNSSLHF TRBV20-1 . TRBD1 TRBJ1-6
TGCGCCAGCAGCCAGCTTGTAGGGAGACAAACCTACGAGCAGTACTTC CASSQLVGRQTYEQYF TRBV4-1 many . TRBJ2-7
TGTGCTACCAGCAACCCCACTGGCTTCTGGGACGAGCATTACTTC CATSNPTGFWDEHYF TRBV15 . . TRBJ2-7
TGCAGTGCTAGAGACCTAGCGGGAGGCAGAGATACGCAGTATTTT CSARDLAGGRDTQYF TRBV20-1 many TRBD2 TRBJ2-3
TGTGCCATCAGTGAGCCCGTAGGGGACACTGAAGCTTTCTTT CAISEPVGDTEAFF TRBV10-3 . . TRBJ1-1
TGTGCCAGCAGTTTAGGGGTGGGACGCCACGAGCAGTACTTC CASSLGVGRHEQYF TRBV6-6 . . TRBJ2-7
TGTGCCAGCAGGCCCCCTACGGCTAACTATGGCTACACCTTC CASRPPTANYGYTF TRBV28 . . TRBJ1-2
TGTGCTATCAGTGGACAGGGGGCGAGTCGGGCCTACACCTTC CAISGQGASRAYTF TRBV10-3 . TRBD1 TRBJ1-2
TGTGCCAGCAGTTACTGGGGACTAAGGTGGCTCGGGAAGCTGTTTTTT CASSYWGLRWLGKLFF TRBV7-9 once TRBD2 TRBJ2-2
TGTGCCCTGCAGGGTGAGGAGGACACTGAAGCTTTCTTT CALQGEEDTEAFF TRBV2 many . TRBJ1-1
TGTGCCAGCAGGAAAGAAACAGGGGGCGCGTGGGAGACCCAGTACTTC CASRKETGGAWETQYF TRBV6-1 . TRBD1 TRBJ2-5
TGTGGCAGCAGCGCCAAGGGACTAGCGGGACGCTGGGAGACCCAGTACTTC CGSSAKGLAGRWETQYF TRBV9 . TRBD2 TRBJ2-5
TGTGCCAGCAGGCGGACACAGTCAGGGCCTGGTCAGCCCCAGCATTTT CASRRTQSGPGQPQHF TRBV28 many . TRBJ1-5
TGTGCCAGCAGCCTCTACAGGGGGCGTTACGAGCAGTACTTC CASSLYRGRYEQYF TRBV11-2 many TRBD1 TRBJ2-7
TGTGCCAGCAGCTTCGGGACTAGCAAGAACACCGGGGAGCTGTTTTTT CASSFGTSKNTGELFF TRBV11-2 many TRBD2 TRBJ2-2